This T cell receptor (beta chain) was identified during a study of tumor and adjacent non-tumor tissue in lung cancer. Study details: Patients comprised about eleven adenocarcinoma, 2 squamous cell carcinoma and 1 small cell lung cancer. Patients were aged about 30 to 80, about ten men and roughly 5 women, stage I to III.

Whole-study findings and limits: Tumor repertoires had a smaller top 100 clone share than normal lung. Compared with tumor, normal lung showed significantly lower TCR diversity.

RNA was extracted from bulk tissue without any cell sorting. Distant lung tissue was collected more than 3 cm away from the tumor edge. The CDR3 is 16 amino acids. CDR1 and CDR2 (germline): SNHLY, FYNNEI. For this clonotype: Antigen specificity is unknown. Mismatch with germline at one junction end may stem from a read error.

TCRbeta libraries were built with three rounds of nested PCR, modified from ARM-PCR. In TCRdb, the multiplex PCR reads were re-called with MiXCR into one record per CDR3 protein. The sample yields 75,000 to 95,000 distinct CDR3 sequences, around 76% seen once. The material sequenced was distant non-tumor lung tissue. This TCR was recovered from a woman in her forties or fifties with non-small cell lung cancer. The V gene is TRBV2, the J gene TRBJ2-3; TRBD2 matches 7 bases. The CDR3 region has the DNA TGTGCCATCAATGAACGAGCTAGCGGCTACACAGATGCGCAGTATTTT. It is translated as CAINERASGYTDAQYF.